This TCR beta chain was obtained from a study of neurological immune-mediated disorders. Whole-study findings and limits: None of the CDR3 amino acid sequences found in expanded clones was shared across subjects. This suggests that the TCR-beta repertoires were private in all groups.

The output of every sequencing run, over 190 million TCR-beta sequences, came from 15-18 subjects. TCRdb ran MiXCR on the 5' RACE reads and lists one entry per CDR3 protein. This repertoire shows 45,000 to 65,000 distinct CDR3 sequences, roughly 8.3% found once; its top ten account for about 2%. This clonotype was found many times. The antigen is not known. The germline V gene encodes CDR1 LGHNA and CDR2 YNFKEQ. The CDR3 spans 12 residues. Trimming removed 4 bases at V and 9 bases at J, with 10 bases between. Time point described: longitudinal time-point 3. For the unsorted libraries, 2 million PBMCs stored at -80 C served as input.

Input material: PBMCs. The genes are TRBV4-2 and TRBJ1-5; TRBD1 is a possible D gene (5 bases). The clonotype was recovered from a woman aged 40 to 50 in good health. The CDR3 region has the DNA TGTGCCAGCAGCCGGGACTTTGGGCCCCAGCATTTT. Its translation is CASSRDFGPQHF.